The entry that follows covers one TCR beta chain sequence. Its target is unknown. The assay was immunoSEQ multiplex PCR, and TCRdb's table has in-frame clones only and misses some. This sample carries about 14,000 clones, around nine tenths of them seen once, and the ten largest clones take around 4.5%. Unmatched junction bases numbered 16, after V lost 6 bases and J lost 9 bases. Germline V gene data show CDR1 as SEHNR and CDR2 as FQNEAQ (reference sequence). The CDR3 sequence is 16 residues long. This specimen comes from a study of chemoradiotherapy in HPV16-positive cancers. Across the whole study: Functional T-cell assays on two HPV16-positive patients' cells defined candidate HPV-specific clones and common TCR motifs.

Study-wide findings and caveats: HPV-specific T cells were functionally defined from only two HPV16-positive patients. Candidate HPV-specific clones and E7-related TCR motifs grew in tumor during treatment.

Source: tumor tissue, taken from a patient who underwent chemoradiotherapy. The chain couples TRBV7-9 to TRBJ2-1, with 8 bases fitting TRBD2. The receptor's source is a human donor with HPV-associated anogenital cancer. Here the CDR3 reads CASRPPLSGRKFEQFF. CDR3 DNA sequence: TGTGCCAGCAGACCCCCCCTCAGCGGGAGAAAGTTTGAGCAGTTCTTC.